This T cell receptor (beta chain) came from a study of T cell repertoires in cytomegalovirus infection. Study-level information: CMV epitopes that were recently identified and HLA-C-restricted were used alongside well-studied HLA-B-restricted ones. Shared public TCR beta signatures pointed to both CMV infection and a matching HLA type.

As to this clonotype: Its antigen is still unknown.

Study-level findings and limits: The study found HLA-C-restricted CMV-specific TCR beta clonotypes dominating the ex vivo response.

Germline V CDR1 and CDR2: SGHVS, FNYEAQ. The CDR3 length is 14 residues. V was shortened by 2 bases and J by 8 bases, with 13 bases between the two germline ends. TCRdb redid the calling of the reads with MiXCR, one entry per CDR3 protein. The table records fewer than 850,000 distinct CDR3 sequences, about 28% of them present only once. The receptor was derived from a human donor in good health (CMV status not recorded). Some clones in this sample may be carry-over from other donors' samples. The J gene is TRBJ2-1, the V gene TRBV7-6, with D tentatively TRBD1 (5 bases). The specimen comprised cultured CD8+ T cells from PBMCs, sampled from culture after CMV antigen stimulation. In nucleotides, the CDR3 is TGTGCCAGCAGCTTAATCAGGGTAGGAGATGAGCAGTTCTTC. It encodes CASSLIRVGDEQFF.